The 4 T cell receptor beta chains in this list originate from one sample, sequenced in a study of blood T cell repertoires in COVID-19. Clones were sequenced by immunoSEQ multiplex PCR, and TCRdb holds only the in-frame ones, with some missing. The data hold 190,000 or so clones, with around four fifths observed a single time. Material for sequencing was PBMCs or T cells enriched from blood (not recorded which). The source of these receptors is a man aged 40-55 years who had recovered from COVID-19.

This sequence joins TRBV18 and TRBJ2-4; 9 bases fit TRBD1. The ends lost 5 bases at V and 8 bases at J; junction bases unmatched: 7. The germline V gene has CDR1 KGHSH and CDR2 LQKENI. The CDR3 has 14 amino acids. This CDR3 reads CASSTWTGEDIQYF. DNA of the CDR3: TGTGCCAGCTCAACGTGGACAGGGGAGGACATTCAGTACTTC.

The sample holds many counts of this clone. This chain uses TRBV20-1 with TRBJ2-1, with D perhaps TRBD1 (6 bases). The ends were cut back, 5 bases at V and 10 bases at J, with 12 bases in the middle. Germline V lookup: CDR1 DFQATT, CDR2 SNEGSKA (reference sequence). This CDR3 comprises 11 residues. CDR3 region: CSASQGTEQFF. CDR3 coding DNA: TGCAGTGCTTCTCAGGGGACAGAGCAGTTCTTC.

The CDR3 is CASTLLPIGGGSDTQYF. CDR3 in DNA: TGTGCCAGCACTTTATTACCCATCGGGGGGGGCTCCGATACGCAGTATTTT. The V gene is TRBV7-6, the J gene TRBJ2-3; 8 nucleotides align to TRBD2. In germline, CDR1 is SGHVS, CDR2 FNYEAQ. This CDR3 comprises 17 residues. J was trimmed by 6 bases and V by 7 bases; bases with no gene match: 18.

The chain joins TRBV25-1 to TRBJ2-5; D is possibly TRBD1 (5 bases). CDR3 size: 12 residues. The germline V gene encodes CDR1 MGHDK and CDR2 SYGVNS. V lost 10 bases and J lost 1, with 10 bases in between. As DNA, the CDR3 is TGTGCCACCGAAGGGGTCCAAGAGACCCAGTACTTC. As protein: CATEGVQETQYF. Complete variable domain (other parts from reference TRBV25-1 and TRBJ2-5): EADIYQTPRYLVIGTGKKITLECSQTMGHDKMYWYQQDPGMELHLIHYSYGVNSTEKGDLSSESTVSRIRTEHFPLTLESARPSHTSQYLCATEGVQETQYFGPGTRLLVL.